This TCR beta chain was captured in a study of blood T cells in healthy people across ages. Per the germline V gene, CDR1 is SNHLY and CDR2 is FYNNEI. The CDR3 is 15 amino acids. The trim removed 5 bases at V and 7 bases at J, leaving 11 bases unmatched. With a J-beta primer mix and a sample-barcoded 5' primer, a second PCR ran about 7 to 11 cycles. TCRdb called the 5' RACE reads again in MiXCR, with one record for every CDR3 protein. The sample has around 1,000,000 distinct CDR3 sequences, about 23% seen once. This clonotype was detected a few times. Another study also made use of these data, one on T cells of mothers and their children. As reported in that work: A few healthy Caucasian mothers gave samples, and so did their six children. The overlap seen between related mothers and children slightly exceeded that of unrelated pairs, though not significantly. There were no persistent microchimeric T cell clones detected.

The J gene is TRBJ1-5, the V gene TRBV2, with 7 bases aligning to TRBD1. The sample consisted of blood. This sequence was found in a girl aged 2 to 9 in good health. The DNA of the CDR3 is TGTGCCAGCAGTACTACAGGGGAAGGAAGCCAGCCCCAGCATTTT. As protein: CASSTTGEGSQPQHF. The whole variable domain, filled in from reference TRBV2 and TRBJ1-5, reads EPEVTQTPSHQVTQMGQEVILRCVPISNHLYFYWYRQILGQKVEFLVSFYNNEISEKSEIFDDQFSVERPDGSNFTLKIRSTKLEDSAMYFCASSTTGEGSQPQHFGDGTRLSIL.